This T cell receptor (beta chain) was recorded in a study of technical replicates of blood from a few donors. Assay used: immunoSEQ multiplex PCR; TCRdb lists only in-frame clones, some missing. Among approximately 82,000 clones listed, about nine tenths were seen once. The CDR3 covers 13 residues. Unmatched junction bases numbered 5, after V lost 7 bases and J lost 3 bases. The germline gives CDR1 MNHEY, CDR2 SVGAGI. V usage is TRBV6-5 and J usage is TRBJ1-1; 7 nucleotides match TRBD1. The sequence came from a human donor in good health. Some clones in this sample may be carry-over from other donors' samples. Sequencing was carried out using T cells isolated from PBMCs. The CDR3 DNA reads TGTGCCAGCATTTCCCAGGGGGACACTGAAGCTTTCTTT. This translates into CASISQGDTEAFF.